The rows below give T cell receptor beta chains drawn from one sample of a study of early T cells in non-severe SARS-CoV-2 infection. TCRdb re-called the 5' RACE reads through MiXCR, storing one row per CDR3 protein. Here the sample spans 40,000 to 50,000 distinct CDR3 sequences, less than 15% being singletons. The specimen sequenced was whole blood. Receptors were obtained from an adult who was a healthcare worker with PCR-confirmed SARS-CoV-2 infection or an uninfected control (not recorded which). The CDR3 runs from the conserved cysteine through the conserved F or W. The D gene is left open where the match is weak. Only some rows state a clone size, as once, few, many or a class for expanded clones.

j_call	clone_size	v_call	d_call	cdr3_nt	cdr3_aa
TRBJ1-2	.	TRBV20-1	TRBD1	TGCAGTGCCATTGACAGGGGACGCGGCTACACCTTC	CSAIDRGRGYTF
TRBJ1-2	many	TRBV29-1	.	TGCAGCGTTGAGGAGGGGAGATCGTGCACCTTC	CSVEEGRSCTF
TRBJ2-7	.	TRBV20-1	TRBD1	TGCAGTGCTAGATCCCTGGACAGGGGGGACCACGAGCAGTACTTC	CSARSLDRGDHEQYF
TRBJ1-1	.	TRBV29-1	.	TGCAGCGTTGTGGTGTCAGGGAGAACTGAAGCTTTCTTT	CSVVVSGRTEAFF
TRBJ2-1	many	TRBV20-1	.	TGCAGTGCTAGAGATCGCGTACTAGGTCTGGGCGGTGAGCAGTTCTTC	CSARDRVLGLGGEQFF
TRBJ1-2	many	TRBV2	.	TGTGCCAGCAGTGAAGTTTTAGGCAGCTCCGTCTTC	CASSEVLGSSVF
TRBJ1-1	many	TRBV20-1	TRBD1	TGCAGTGCTATCGGGACAGCGTACACTGAAGCTTTCTTT	CSAIGTAYTEAFF
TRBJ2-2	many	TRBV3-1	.	TGTGCCAGCAGCCGGTACACCGGGGAGCTGTTTTTT	CASSRYTGELFF
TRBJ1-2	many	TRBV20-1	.	TGCAGTGCTATCGAGGGGTATGGCTACACCTTC	CSAIEGYGYTF
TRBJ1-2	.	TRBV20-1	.	TGCAGTGCCAACAGGGAATATGGCTACACCTTC	CSANREYGYTF
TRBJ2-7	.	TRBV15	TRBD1	TGTGCCACCAGCAGAGATACCCCGGGACAGGGCTTCGAGCAGTACTTC	CATSRDTPGQGFEQYF
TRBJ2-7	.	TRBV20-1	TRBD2	TGCAGTGCTAGAGATAGGGCGGGGGTATCCTACGAGCAGTACTTC	CSARDRAGVSYEQYF
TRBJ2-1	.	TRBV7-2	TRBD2	TGTGCCAGCACCCTTACCCCGGGACTAGCGATCACCTACAATGAGCAGTTCTTC	CASTLTPGLAITYNEQFF
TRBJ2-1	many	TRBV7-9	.	TGTGCCAGCGGAATGGGAGGGACAGCAAGATACAATGAGCAGTTCTTC	CASGMGGTARYNEQFF
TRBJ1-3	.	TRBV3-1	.	TGTGCCAGCACCGACGGGAGAGGTGGAAACACCATATATTTT	CASTDGRGGNTIYF
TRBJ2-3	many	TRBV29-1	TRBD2	TGCAGCGTTGGGACTAGCGGGAGAGACACAGATACGCAGTATTTT	CSVGTSGRDTDTQYF